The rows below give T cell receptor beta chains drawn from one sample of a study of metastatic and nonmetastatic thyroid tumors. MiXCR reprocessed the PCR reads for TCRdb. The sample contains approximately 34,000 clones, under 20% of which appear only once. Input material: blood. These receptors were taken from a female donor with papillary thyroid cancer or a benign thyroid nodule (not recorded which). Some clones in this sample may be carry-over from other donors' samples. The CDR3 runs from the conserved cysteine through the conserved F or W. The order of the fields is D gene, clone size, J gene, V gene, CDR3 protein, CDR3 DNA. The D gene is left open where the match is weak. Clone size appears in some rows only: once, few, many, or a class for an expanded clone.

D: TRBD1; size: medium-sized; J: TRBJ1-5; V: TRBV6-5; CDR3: CASRSGTGGRWGNQPQHF; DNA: TGTGCCAGCCGGTCCGGGACAGGGGGCCGGTGGGGCAATCAGCCCCAGCATTTT
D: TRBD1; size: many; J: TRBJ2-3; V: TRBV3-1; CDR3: CASSPSDRGISTDTQYF; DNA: TGTGCCAGCAGCCCGTCCGACAGGGGCATTAGCACAGATACGCAGTATTTT
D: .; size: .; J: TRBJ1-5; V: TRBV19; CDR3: CAGRRVPKVRQPQHF; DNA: TGTGCCGGGAGGAGGGTCCCAAAAGTCCGTCAGCCCCAGCATTTT
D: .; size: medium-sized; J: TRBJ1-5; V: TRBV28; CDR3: CASSLSGSNQPQHF; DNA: TGTGCCAGCAGTTTAAGCGGTAGCAATCAGCCCCAGCATTTT
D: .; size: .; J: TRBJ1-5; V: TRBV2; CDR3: CASSYRQYQPQHF; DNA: TGTGCCAGCAGTTACAGGCAGTACCAGCCCCAGCATTTT
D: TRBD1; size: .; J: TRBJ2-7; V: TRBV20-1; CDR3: CSGEGLTGTYEQYF; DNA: TGCAGTGGTGAGGGTCTGACAGGGACCTACGAGCAGTACTTC
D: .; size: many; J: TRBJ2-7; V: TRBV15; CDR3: CATSRGDSYEQYF; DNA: TGTGCCACCAGCAGAGGGGACTCTTACGAGCAGTACTTC
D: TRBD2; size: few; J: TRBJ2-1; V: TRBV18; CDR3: CASSPQATSVRYNEQFF; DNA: TGTGCCAGCTCACCACAAGCAACTAGCGTAAGGTACAATGAGCAGTTCTTC
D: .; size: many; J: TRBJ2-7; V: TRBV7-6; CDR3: CASSLGALSDEQYF; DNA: TGTGCCAGCAGCTTAGGGGCGCTATCCGACGAGCAGTACTTC
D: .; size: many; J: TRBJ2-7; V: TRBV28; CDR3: CASSLYGASSYEQYF; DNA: TGTGCCAGCAGTTTATACGGCGCAAGCTCCTACGAGCAGTACTTC
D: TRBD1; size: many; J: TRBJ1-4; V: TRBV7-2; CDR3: CASSLSGTANEKLFF; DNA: TGTGCCAGCAGCTTATCTGGGACAGCTAATGAAAAACTGTTTTTT
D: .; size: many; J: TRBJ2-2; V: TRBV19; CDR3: CASSIHFDKNTGELFF; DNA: TGTGCCAGTAGTATTCACTTCGATAAGAACACCGGGGAGCTGTTTTTT
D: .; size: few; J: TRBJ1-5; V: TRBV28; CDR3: CASSLPQDRVDYSNQPQHF; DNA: TGTGCCAGCAGTTTACCCCAGGATAGGGTGGACTATAGCAATCAGCCCCAGCATTTT
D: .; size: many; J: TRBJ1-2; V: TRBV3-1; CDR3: CASSQVPPVETGSGYGYTF; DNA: TGTGCCAGCAGCCAAGTACCCCCGGTGGAGACGGGTTCTGGGTATGGCTACACCTTC
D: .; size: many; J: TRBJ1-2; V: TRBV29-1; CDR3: CSANTNYGYTF; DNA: TGCAGCGCAAACACCAACTATGGCTACACCTTC
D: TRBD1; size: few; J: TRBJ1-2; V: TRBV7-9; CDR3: CASRGDQGAGYTF; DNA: TGTGCCAGCAGAGGAGACCAGGGGGCTGGCTACACCTTC
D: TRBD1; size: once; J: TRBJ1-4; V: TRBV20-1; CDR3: CSAIYWDRNSTNEKLFF; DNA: TGCAGTGCCATCTACTGGGACAGGAACTCAACTAATGAAAAACTGTTTTTT
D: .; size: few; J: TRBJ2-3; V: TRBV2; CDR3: CASSGGTASTDTQYF; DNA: TGTGCCAGCAGTGGTGGGACTGCTAGCACAGATACACAGTATTTT
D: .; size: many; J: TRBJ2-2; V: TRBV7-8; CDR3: CATSQAGETGELFF; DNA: TGTGCCACCTCCCAAGCAGGGGAAACCGGGGAGCTGTTTTTT
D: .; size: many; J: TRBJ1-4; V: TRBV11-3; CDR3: CASSFGYLTNEKLFF; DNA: TGTGCCAGCAGCTTCGGTTATCTGACTAATGAAAAACTGTTTTTT
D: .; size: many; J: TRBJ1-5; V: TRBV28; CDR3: CASSNNQPQHF; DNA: TGTGCCAGCAGTAACAATCAGCCCCAGCATTTT
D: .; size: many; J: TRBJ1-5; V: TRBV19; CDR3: CASSISQNSGPQHF; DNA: TGTGCCAGTAGTATCTCCCAGAATTCCGGGCCCCAGCATTTT
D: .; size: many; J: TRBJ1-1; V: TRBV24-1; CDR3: CATSDLRKGHWNTEAFF; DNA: TGTGCCACCAGTGATTTGAGGAAGGGACACTGGAACACTGAAGCTTTCTTT
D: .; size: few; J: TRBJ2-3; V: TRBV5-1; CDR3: CASSTDIYVGTDTQYF; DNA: TGCGCCAGCAGCACAGACATCTACGTGGGCACAGATACGCAGTATTTT
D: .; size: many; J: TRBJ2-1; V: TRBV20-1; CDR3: CSARDQAKYNEQFF; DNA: TGCAGTGCTAGAGATCAGGCGAAATACAATGAGCAGTTCTTC
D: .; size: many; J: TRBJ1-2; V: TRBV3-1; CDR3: CASSQEGGPNYGYTF; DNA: TGTGCCAGCAGCCAAGAGGGGGGTCCTAACTATGGCTACACCTTC
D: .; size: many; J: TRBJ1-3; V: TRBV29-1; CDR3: CSVGYGGSGNTIYF; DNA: TGCAGCGTTGGGTATGGTGGCTCTGGAAACACCATATATTTT
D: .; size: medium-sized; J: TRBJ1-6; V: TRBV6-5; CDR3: CASSSSVGFTYNSPLHF; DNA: TGTGCCAGCAGTTCCTCCGTTGGGTTCACCTATAATTCACCCCTCCACTTT
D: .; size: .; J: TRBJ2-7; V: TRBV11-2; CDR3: CASSLSRREQYF; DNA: TGTGCCAGCAGCTTAAGCCGTCGCGAGCAGTACTTC
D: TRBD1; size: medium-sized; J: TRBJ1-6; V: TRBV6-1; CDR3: CASSGGTGSSYNSPLHF; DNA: TGTGCCAGCAGTGGGGGGACAGGGAGCTCCTATAATTCACCCCTCCACTTT
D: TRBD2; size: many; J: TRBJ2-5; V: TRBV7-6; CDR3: CASSTLAGEKETQYF; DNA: TGTGCCAGCAGCACCCTAGCGGGGGAGAAAGAGACCCAGTACTTC
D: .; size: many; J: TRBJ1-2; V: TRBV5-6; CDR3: CASSPTGLFYGYTF; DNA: TGTGCCAGCAGCCCTACAGGGTTATTCTATGGCTACACCTTC
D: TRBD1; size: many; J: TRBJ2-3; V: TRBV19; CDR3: CASSFDRATDTQYF; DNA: TGTGCCAGTAGTTTCGACAGGGCCACAGATACGCAGTATTTT
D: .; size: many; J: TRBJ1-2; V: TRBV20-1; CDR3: CSAPRDGYTF; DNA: TGCAGTGCCCCCAGGGATGGCTACACCTTC